The 24 T cell receptor beta chains listed next were all sequenced from one sample in a study of identical twins. TCRdb re-called the 5' RACE reads through MiXCR, storing one row per CDR3 protein. The repertoire holds approximately 410,000 distinct CDR3 sequences, with around a sixth as singletons. The source material was naive T cells sorted from blood. The receptors were sampled from a man in his fifties or sixties in good health.

The CDR3 coding sequence is TGCAGCGTTGAGGCCGGGACTAGAGGGGAGACCCAGTACTTC. Protein sequence: CSVEAGTRGETQYF. The chain couples TRBV29-1 to TRBJ2-5; 8 bases match TRBD2. The germline CDR1 and CDR2 sequences are SQVTM and ANQGSEA. This CDR3 is built from 14 residues. V lost 3 bases, J lost 5 bases, and 8 bases stayed unmatched.

This clonotype was observed many times. This chain joins TRBV11-1 and TRBJ2-1; 10 nucleotides line up with TRBD1. CDR1 is SGHAT, CDR2 FQDESV, per germline (reference sequence). This CDR3 region has 15 residues. With V trimmed by 7 bases and J by 8 bases, 11 bases remained unmatched. The CDR3 DNA follows: TGTGCCAGCACCCCACGGGACAGGGGCCCCGATGAGCAGTTCTTC. It yields the protein CASTPRDRGPDEQFF.

The chain has TRBV11-2 and TRBJ2-7, with unresolved D. The germline gives CDR1 SGHAT, CDR2 FQNNGV. The V and J ends lost 1 base and 0 bases respectively, with 13 bases between them. The length of the CDR3 is 16 residues. This CDR3 reads CASSLVESYSSYEQYF. CDR3 coding DNA: TGTGCCAGCAGCTTAGTTGAGAGTTACAGCTCCTACGAGCAGTACTTC.

This clonotype was seen repeatedly, ten times or more. J is TRBJ2-7 and V is TRBV7-2, with 10 positions matching TRBD2. Germline CDR1 and CDR2: SGHTA and FQGNSA. This CDR3 has 14 residues. The V gene end was trimmed by 2 bases and the J gene end by 7 bases; junction bases not matched to a gene: 5. The CDR3 DNA follows: TGTGCCAGCAGCTTACTAGCGGGAGCCGGAGAGCAGTACTTC. It yields the protein CASSLLAGAGEQYF.

In the case of this clonotype: A single base separates this from a much larger clone, so it may be a read error. V usage is TRBV12-3 or TRBV12-4 and J usage is TRBJ2-1; 7 bases are a match to TRBD1. CDR3 length equals 14 residues. Trimming at V came to 4 bases and at J to 4 bases, leaving 4 bases not matched to a gene. The CDR3 here is CASSSGTDYNEQFF. In DNA form, the CDR3 reads TGTGCCAGCAGTTCCGGGACAGATTACAATGAGCAGTTCTTC.

Ten or more counts support this clonotype. V usage is TRBV20-1 and J usage is TRBJ2-1; D perhaps matches TRBD1 (5 bases). Germline CDR1 is DFQATT and CDR2 is SNEGSKA (reference sequence). V dropped 0 bases and J dropped 8 bases, with 14 bases sitting between them. This CDR3 spans 14 amino acids. The CDR3: CSAREGAPRDEQFF. Written as DNA, the CDR3 is TGCAGTGCTAGAGAAGGGGCCCCAAGGGATGAGCAGTTCTTC.

This clonotype has only a few counts. The rearrangement joins TRBV10-3 to TRBJ2-7, with 9 bases aligning to TRBD1. This CDR3 spans 14 amino acids. Trimming cost V 4 bases and J 4 bases; bases outside gene matches: 5. In germline, CDR1 is ENHRY, CDR2 SYGVKD. The CDR3 DNA reads as TGTGCCATCAGTGGGGACAGGGACGGGTACGAGCAGTACTTC. Amino acids: CAISGDRDGYEQYF.

This clonotype was found a few times. The V gene is TRBV4-1, the J gene TRBJ2-1; 13 bases line up with TRBD2. The trim removed 1 base at V and 5 bases at J, leaving 2 bases unmatched. This CDR3 contains 16 residues. The V gene's germline CDR1 is MGHRA and CDR2 YSYEKL. The CDR3 DNA sequence: TGCGCCAGCAGCCAAGCCGGACTAGCGGGGGACAATGAGCAGTTCTTC. This gives the protein CASSQAGLAGDNEQFF.

This clonotype came up a few times. The chain has TRBV28 and TRBJ1-3; D not resolved. From germline, CDR1 is MDHEN and CDR2 SYDVKM. The CDR3 has 10 amino acids. The ends were cut back, 8 bases at V and 1 base at J, with 0 bases in the middle. The CDR3 nucleotides are TGTGCCAGCTCTGGAAACACCATATATTTT. This translates into CASSGNTIYF.

The CDR3 sequence is CASSGGGLGTDTQYF. The CDR3, as DNA: TGTGCCAGCAGCGGGGGGGGACTTGGCACAGATACGCAGTATTTT. This sequence joins TRBV7-2 and TRBJ2-3; 7 bases match TRBD2. From germline, CDR1 is SGHTA and CDR2 FQGNSA. CDR3 length equals 15 residues. Trimming removed 5 bases from V and 1 base from J; junction bases left unmatched: 6. The variable domain in full, completed from reference TRBV7-2 and TRBJ2-3, reads GAGVSQSPSNKVTEKGKDVELRCDPISGHTALYWYRQSLGQGLEFLIYFQGNSAPDKSGLPSDRFSAERTGGSVSTLTIQRTQQEDSAVYLCASSGGGLGTDTQYFGPGTRLTVL.

This clonotype was seen ten or more times. This rearrangement joins TRBV9 to TRBJ2-2; no definite D call. Germline CDR1 and CDR2: SGDLS and YYNGEE. The CDR3 extends over 13 amino acids. Trimming took off 1 base at V and 3 bases at J, with 4 bases between the two ends. The CDR3 DNA is TGTGCCAGCAGCGTATGGGACACCGGGGAGCTGTTTTTT. This gives the protein CASSVWDTGELFF.

This clonotype was seen more than once but under ten times. This chain uses TRBV7-2 with TRBJ2-7; TRBD2 is a possible D gene (6 bases). Germline V lookup: CDR1 SGHTA, CDR2 FQGNSA. The CDR3 extends over 15 amino acids. V was shortened by 2 bases and J by 0 bases, with 11 bases between the two germline ends. The CDR3 coding sequence is TGTGCCAGCAGCTTACTTGCGGGACCCTCCTACGAGCAGTACTTC. Translating it yields CASSLLAGPSYEQYF.

This chain links TRBV24-1 with TRBJ2-7; 9 bases agree with TRBD1. This CDR3 has 19 amino acids. CDR1 and CDR2 (germline): KGHDR, SFDVKD. Trimming at V came to 0 bases and at J to 3 bases, leaving 14 bases not matched to a gene. The CDR3 DNA is TGTGCCACCAGTGATTTGCTTTCCCAACGGACAGGGGTGCGCTACGAGCAGTACTTC. Protein product: CATSDLLSQRTGVRYEQYF.

The chain couples TRBV20-1 to TRBJ1-2; D unclear. Germline-derived CDR1 and CDR2 are DFQATT and SNEGSKA (reference sequence). CDR3 size: 12 residues. CDR3 bases: TGCAGCCCGAGGGCGGGGAACTATGGCTACACCTTC. Translation gives CSPRAGNYGYTF.

The chain links TRBV5-6 to TRBJ1-1; D remains unclear. The germline CDR1 and CDR2 sequences are SGHDT and YYEEEE. V lost 0 bases, J lost 7 bases, and 4 bases lay in between. The CDR3 extends over 11 amino acids. The CDR3 DNA is TGTGCCAGCAGCTTGGGGGATGAAGCTTTCTTT. Its protein is CASSLGDEAFF.

In its sample, this clonotype was seen many times. V usage is TRBV4-1 and J usage is TRBJ1-5; D gene uncertain. The germline V gene has CDR1 MGHRA and CDR2 YSYEKL. CDR3 length equals 16 residues. V gave up 4 bases and J gave up 5 bases, with 18 bases separating them. CDR3 bases: TGCGCCAGCAGCCTCGCATTTCAGGAGTACTATCAGCCCCAGCATTTT. Protein: CASSLAFQEYYQPQHF.

This clonotype has only a few counts. V usage is TRBV5-6 and J usage is TRBJ2-1, with 7 bases matching TRBD2. V dropped 0 bases and J dropped 0; count of bases not matched to a gene: 6. Germline loops: CDR1 SGHDT, CDR2 YYEEEE. This CDR3 has 17 residues. Here the CDR3 DNA reads TGTGCCAGCAGCTTGGATCGGCGGGAGAGCTCCTACAATGAGCAGTTCTTC. This translates into CASSLDRRESSYNEQFF. Based on the CDR3 plus reference TRBV5-6 and TRBJ2-1, the full variable domain is DAGVTQSPTHLIKTRGQQVTLRCSPKSGHDTVSWYQQALGQGPQFIFQYYEEEERQRGNFPDRFSGHQFPNYSSELNVNALLLGDSALYLCASSLDRRESSYNEQFFGPGTRLTVL.

The chain has TRBV10-2 and TRBJ2-7, with D perhaps assigned TRBD1 or TRBD2 (6 bases each). CDR3 length: 15 residues. Trimming stripped 0 bases from V and 5 bases from J, with 14 bases between. Germline CDR1 reads WSHSY; CDR2 reads SAAADI. The CDR3 DNA sequence: TGCGCCAGCAGTGAGTCGAGGCAGGGGAGGAACGAGCAGTACTTC. Protein: CASSESRQGRNEQYF.

This chain links TRBV5-4 with TRBJ2-3; D might be TRBD1 or TRBD2, each matching 6 bases. Germline assignment: CDR1 SGHNT and CDR2 YYREEE (reference sequence). The CDR3 loop spans 14 amino acids. V lost 4 bases and J 6 bases, leaving 15 bases between the germline ends. CDR3 sequence reads: CASSTKRGADTQYF. In DNA, the CDR3 is TGTGCCAGCAGCACCAAGAGGGGGGCGGATACGCAGTATTTT.

The chain couples TRBV20-1 to TRBJ2-7, with 7 bases that match TRBD1. CDR1 and CDR2 from the germline V gene are DFQATT and SNEGSKA (reference sequence). This CDR3 is built from 14 residues. The J segment lost 3 bases and the V segment lost 5 bases, leaving 10 bases of the junction unmatched. CDR3 loop: CSARSQRQGYEQYF. The CDR3 DNA is TGCAGTGCTCGATCCCAGAGACAGGGCTACGAGCAGTACTTC.

This clonotype showed up many times. V gene TRBV5-6 combines with J gene TRBJ2-3; 9 positions agree with TRBD2. The CDR3 totals 17 residues. Trimming cost V 0 bases and J 1 base; bases outside gene matches: 6. From germline, CDR1 is SGHDT and CDR2 YYEEEE. The CDR3 protein is CASSLDSAGGRTDTQYF. Here the CDR3 DNA reads TGTGCCAGCAGCTTGGATTCGGCGGGGGGGCGCACAGATACGCAGTATTTT.

This clonotype occurred a few times. The genes are TRBV29-1 and TRBJ1-1; D perhaps matches TRBD1 (5 bases). V shed 0 bases and J shed 5 bases, with 10 bases lying between them. Germline assignment: CDR1 SQVTM and CDR2 ANQGSEA. This CDR3 spans 13 amino acids. The CDR3 loop reads CSVEELRETEAFF. CDR3 bases: TGCAGCGTTGAAGAGCTCAGGGAGACTGAAGCTTTCTTT.

This clonotype was detected many times. V usage is TRBV29-1 and J usage is TRBJ2-3, with D unresolved. This CDR3 comprises 13 residues. V lost 4 bases and J 2 bases, leaving 10 bases between the germline ends. The germline gives CDR1 SQVTM, CDR2 ANQGSEA. CDR3 coding DNA: TGCAGCGTTGCGCGCGTTCTCACAGATACGCAGTATTTT. Translating it yields CSVARVLTDTQYF.

This clonotype was observed a handful of times. This chain uses TRBV6-1 with TRBJ2-7; the match to TRBD1 covers 9 bases. CDR1 and CDR2 (germline): MNHNS, SASEGT. The CDR3 is made up of 14 amino acids. V shed 6 bases and J 2 bases; nucleotides not matched to a gene: 5. CDR3 sequence: CASRVGQGAYEQYF. DNA for the CDR3: TGTGCCAGCAGGGTGGGACAGGGAGCCTACGAGCAGTACTTC.